This T cell receptor beta chain was captured in a study of beta chain features in type 1 diabetes. Study conclusions and caveats: Patients with type 1 diabetes carried fewer insertions and had more deletions at their VDJ junctions. Any HLA-type effect on TCRB rearrangement remained unresolved here.

This clone showed up just a few times. Its antigen remains unidentified. Every donor provided one heparinised blood draw, which averaged approximately 100 mL. Every bit of the isolated RNA underwent reverse transcription, so sequencing read expressed TCRB transcripts. Produced via immunoSEQ multiplex PCR; TCRdb's table is partial and in-frame only. The sample records roughly 150,000 clones, 11% being singletons. Germline V CDR1 and CDR2: GTSNPN, SVGIG (reference sequence). The CDR3 spans 17 residues. Trimming took off 4 bases at V and 5 bases at J, with 26 bases between the two ends. This TCR came from a man aged 18 to 30 in good health. The chain joins TRBV30 to TRBJ1-1; D may be TRBD1 (6 bases). Material: central memory CD4+ T cells from blood. The CDR3 sequence: CAWNVLGRGAFRTEAFF. DNA for the CDR3: TGTGCCTGGAATGTACTTGGCAGGGGAGCTTTCAGGACTGAAGCTTTCTTT.